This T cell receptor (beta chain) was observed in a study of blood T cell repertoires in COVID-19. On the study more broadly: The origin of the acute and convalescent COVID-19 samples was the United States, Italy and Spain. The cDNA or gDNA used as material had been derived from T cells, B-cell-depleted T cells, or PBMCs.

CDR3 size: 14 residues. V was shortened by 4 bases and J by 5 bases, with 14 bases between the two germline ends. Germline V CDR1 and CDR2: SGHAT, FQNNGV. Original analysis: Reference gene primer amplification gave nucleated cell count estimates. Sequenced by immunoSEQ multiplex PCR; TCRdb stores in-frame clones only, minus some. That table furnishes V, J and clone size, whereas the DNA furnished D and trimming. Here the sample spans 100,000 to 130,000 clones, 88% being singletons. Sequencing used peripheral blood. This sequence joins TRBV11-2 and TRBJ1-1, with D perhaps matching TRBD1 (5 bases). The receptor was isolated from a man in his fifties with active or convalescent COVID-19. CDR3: CASSYAGPRTEAFF. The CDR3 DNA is TGTGCCAGCAGCTATGCGGGGCCGAGGACTGAAGCTTTCTTT.